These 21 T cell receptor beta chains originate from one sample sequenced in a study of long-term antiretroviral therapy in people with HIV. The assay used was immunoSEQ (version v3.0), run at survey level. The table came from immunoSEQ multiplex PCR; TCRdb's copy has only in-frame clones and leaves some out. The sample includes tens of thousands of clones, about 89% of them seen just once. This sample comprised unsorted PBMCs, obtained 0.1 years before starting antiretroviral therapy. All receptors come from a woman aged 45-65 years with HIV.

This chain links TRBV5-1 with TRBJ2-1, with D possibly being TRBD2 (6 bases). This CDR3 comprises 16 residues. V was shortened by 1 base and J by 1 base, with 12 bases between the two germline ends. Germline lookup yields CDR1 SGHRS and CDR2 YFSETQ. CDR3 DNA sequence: TGCGCCAGCAGCTTGCTTAGCGGACAATCCTACAATGAGCAGTTCTTC. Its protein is CASSLLSGQSYNEQFF.

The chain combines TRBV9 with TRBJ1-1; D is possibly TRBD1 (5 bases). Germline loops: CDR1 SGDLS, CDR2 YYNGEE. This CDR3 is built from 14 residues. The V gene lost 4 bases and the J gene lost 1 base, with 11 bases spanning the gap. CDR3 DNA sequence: TGTGCCAGCAGCCCCTTGACAGCGAACACTGAAGCTTTCTTT. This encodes CASSPLTANTEAFF.

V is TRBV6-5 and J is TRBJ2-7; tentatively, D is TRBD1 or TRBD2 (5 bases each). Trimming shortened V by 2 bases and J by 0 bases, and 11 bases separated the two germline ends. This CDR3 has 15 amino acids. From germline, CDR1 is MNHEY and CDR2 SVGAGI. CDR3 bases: TGTGCCAGCAGTTACGGCCCAGGGAGCTCCTACGAGCAGTACTTC. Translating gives CASSYGPGSSYEQYF.

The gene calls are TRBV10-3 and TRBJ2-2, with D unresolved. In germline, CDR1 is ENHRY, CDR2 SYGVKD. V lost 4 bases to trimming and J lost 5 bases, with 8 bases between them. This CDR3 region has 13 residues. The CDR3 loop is CAISGTGTGELFF. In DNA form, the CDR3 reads TGTGCCATCAGTGGTACCGGGACCGGGGAGCTGTTTTTT.

CDR3 loop: CASSLGELSTDTQYF. As DNA, the CDR3 is TGCGCCAGCAGCTTGGGGGAGTTGAGCACAGATACGCAGTATTTT. This rearrangement joins TRBV5-1 to TRBJ2-3; D might be TRBD2 (5 bases). The V end was cut by 0 bases, the J end by 0 bases, with 8 bases between. The CDR3 spans 15 residues. CDR1 and CDR2 from the germline V gene are SGHRS and YFSETQ. Together with reference TRBV5-1 and TRBJ2-3, the CDR3 gives the full variable domain: KAGVTQTPRYLIKTRGQQVTLSCSPISGHRSVSWYQQTPGQGLQFLFEYFSETQRNKGNFPGRFSGRQFSNSRSEMNVSTLELGDSALYLCASSLGELSTDTQYFGPGTRLTVL.

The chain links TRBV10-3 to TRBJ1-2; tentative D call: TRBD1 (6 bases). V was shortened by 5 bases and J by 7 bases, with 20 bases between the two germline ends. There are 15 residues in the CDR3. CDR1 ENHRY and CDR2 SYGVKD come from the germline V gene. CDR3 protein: CAISPEDSQGGGYTF. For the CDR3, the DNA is TGTGCCATCAGTCCCGAGGACAGCCAAGGGGGTGGCTACACCTTC.

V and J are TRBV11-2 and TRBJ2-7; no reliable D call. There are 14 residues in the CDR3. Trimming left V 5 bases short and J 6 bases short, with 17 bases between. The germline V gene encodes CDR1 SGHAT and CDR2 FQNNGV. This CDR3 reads CASSGTLTYAEQYF. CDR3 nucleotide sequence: TGTGCCAGCAGCGGTACCCTGACTTACGCCGAGCAGTACTTC.

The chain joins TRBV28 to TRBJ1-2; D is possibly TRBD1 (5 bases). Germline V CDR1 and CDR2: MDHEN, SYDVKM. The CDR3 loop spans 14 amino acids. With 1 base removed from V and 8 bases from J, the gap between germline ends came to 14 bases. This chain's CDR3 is CASSLSGRAGGYTF. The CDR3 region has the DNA TGTGCCAGCAGTTTATCGGGCAGGGCGGGCGGCTACACCTTC.

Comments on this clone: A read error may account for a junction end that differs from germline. CDR3 bases: TGTGCCAGCAGCCTAGAGGGTGGGCAGCCCCAGCATTTT. It encodes CASSLEGGQPQHF. The chain is built from TRBV11-2 and TRBJ1-5; D is unresolved. Germline V CDR1 and CDR2: SGHAT, FQNNGV. There are 13 residues in the CDR3.

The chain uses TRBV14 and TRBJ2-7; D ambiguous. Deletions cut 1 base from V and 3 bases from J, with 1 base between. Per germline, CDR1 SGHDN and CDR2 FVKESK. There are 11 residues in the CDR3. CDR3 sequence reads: CASSQGYEQYF. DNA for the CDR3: TGTGCCAGCAGCCAAGGCTACGAGCAGTACTTC. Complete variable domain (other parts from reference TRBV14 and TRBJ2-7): EAGVTQFPSHSVIEKGQTVTLRCDPISGHDNLYWYRRVMGKEIKFLLHFVKESKQDESGMPNNRFLAERTGGTYSTLKVQPAELEDSGVYFCASSQGYEQYFGPGTRLTVT.

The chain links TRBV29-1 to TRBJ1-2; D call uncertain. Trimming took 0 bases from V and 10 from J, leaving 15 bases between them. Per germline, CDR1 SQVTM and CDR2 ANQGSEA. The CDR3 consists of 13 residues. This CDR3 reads CSVEDREGKDYTF. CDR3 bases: TGCAGCGTTGAAGATCGCGAAGGGAAAGACTACACCTTC. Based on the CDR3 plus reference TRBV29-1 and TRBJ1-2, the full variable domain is SAVISQKPSRDICQRGTSLTIQCQVDSQVTMMFWYRQQPGQSLTLIATANQGSEATYESGFVIDKFPISRPNLTFSTLTVSNMSPEDSSIYLCSVEDREGKDYTFGSGTRLTVV.

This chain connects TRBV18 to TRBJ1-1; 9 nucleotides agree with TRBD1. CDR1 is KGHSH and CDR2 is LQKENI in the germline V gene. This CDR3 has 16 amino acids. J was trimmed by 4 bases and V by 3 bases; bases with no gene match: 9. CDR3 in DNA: TGTGCCAGCTCACCTTCCGGGACAGGGCGTGCCACTGAAGCTTTCTTT. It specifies CASSPSGTGRATEAFF.

Here the CDR3 DNA reads TGTGCCAGCAGATGGGGACAGGGGAGCGGCTACACCTTC. It yields the protein CASRWGQGSGYTF. V usage is TRBV27 and J usage is TRBJ1-2; TRBD1 aligns across 10 bases. The CDR3 sequence is 13 residues long. The trim removed 6 bases at V and 8 bases at J, leaving 6 bases unmatched. Germline values: CDR1 MNHEY, CDR2 SMNVEV (reference sequence).

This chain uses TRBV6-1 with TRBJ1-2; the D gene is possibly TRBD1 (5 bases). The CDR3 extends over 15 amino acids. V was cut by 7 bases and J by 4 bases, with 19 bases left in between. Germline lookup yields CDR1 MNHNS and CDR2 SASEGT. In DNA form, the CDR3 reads TGTGCCAGCACCCAGGCGATTGGGGGATTCTATGGCTACACCTTC. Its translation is CASTQAIGGFYGYTF.

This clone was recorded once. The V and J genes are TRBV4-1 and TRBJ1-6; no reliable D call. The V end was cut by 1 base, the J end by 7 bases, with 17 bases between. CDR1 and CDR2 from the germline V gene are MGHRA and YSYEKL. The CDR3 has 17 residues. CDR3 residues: CASSQGPVLAPNSPLHF. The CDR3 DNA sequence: TGCGCCAGCAGCCAAGGACCAGTATTGGCCCCAAATTCACCCCTCCACTTT.

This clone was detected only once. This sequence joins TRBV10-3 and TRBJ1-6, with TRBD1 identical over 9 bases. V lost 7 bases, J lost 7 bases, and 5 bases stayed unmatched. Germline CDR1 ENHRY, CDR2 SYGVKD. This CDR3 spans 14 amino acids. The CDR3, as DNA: TGTGCCATCAACAAGGGACAGGGAAATTCACCCCTCCACTTT. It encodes CAINKGQGNSPLHF.

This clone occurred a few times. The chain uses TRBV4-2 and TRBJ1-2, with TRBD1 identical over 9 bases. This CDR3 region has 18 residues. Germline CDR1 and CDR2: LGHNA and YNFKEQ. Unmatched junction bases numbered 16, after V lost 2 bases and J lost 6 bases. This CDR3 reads CASSQPGQGSGAFHGYTF. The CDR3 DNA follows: TGTGCCAGCAGCCAACCCGGACAGGGGAGTGGAGCCTTCCATGGCTACACCTTC.

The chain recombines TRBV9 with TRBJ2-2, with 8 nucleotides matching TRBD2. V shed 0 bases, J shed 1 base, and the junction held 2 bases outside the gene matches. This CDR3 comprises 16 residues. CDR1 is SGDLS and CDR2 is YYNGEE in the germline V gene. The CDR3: CASSVGGGRNTGELFF. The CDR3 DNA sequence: TGTGCCAGCAGCGTAGGCGGGGGGCGGAACACCGGGGAGCTGTTTTTT.

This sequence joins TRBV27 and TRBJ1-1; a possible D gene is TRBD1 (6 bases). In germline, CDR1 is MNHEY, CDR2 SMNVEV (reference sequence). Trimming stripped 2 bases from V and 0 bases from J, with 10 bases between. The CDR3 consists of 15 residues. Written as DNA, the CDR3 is TGTGCCAGCAGTTTACAGGGGCGGTTGAACACTGAAGCTTTCTTT. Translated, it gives CASSLQGRLNTEAFF.

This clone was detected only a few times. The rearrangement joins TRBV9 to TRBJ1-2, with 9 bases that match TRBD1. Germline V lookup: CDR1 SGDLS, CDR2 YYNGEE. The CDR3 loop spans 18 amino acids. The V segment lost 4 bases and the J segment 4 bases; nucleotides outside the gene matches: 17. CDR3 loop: CASSLRDRDETPIYGYTF. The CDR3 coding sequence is TGTGCCAGCAGCCTCCGGGACAGGGATGAAACCCCCATCTATGGCTACACCTTC.

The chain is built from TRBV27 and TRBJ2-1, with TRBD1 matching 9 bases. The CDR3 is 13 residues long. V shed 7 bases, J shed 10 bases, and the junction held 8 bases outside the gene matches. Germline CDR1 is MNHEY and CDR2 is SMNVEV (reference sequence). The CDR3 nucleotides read TGTGCCAGCACACCCCGACAGGGGGACGAGCAGTTCTTC. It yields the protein CASTPRQGDEQFF.